These T cell receptor beta chains were read from a single sample in a study of blood T cells in healthy people across ages. TCRdb independently ran MiXCR on the 5' RACE reads; one entry per CDR3 protein. The table lists more than 700,000 distinct CDR3 sequences, 53% of them singletons. Source material: blood. The receptors shown here come from an elderly man in good health. The conserved cysteine and the conserved F or W are not part of the CDR3 here. The order of the fields is J gene, V gene, CDR3 protein.

j_gene: TRBJ2-7
v_gene: TRBV5-6
CDR3aa: ASRQTGSSYEQY

j_gene: TRBJ2-7
v_gene: TRBV9
CDR3aa: ASSVGDTHYEQY

j_gene: TRBJ1-6
v_gene: TRBV28
CDR3aa: ASSYLGPDSPLH

j_gene: TRBJ2-1
v_gene: TRBV20-1
CDR3aa: SARPLAGVFNEQF

j_gene: TRBJ2-1
v_gene: TRBV5-1
CDR3aa: ASSPGTSGRGEQF

j_gene: TRBJ2-7
v_gene: TRBV10-3
CDR3aa: AISEKDRVYEQY

j_gene: TRBJ2-1
v_gene: TRBV6-5
CDR3aa: ASRRVGVSSEQF

j_gene: TRBJ2-4
v_gene: TRBV11-1
CDR3aa: ASSLAPASGRSENIQY

j_gene: TRBJ2-1
v_gene: TRBV7-8
CDR3aa: ASSLRQVPYNEQF

j_gene: TRBJ2-7
v_gene: TRBV6-5
CDR3aa: ATSSQVAGGSSYEQY

j_gene: TRBJ1-2
v_gene: TRBV7-2
CDR3aa: ASSPRTLTDYGYT

j_gene: TRBJ2-5
v_gene: TRBV7-8
CDR3aa: ASSLRTGVKTQY

j_gene: TRBJ1-1
v_gene: TRBV29-1
CDR3aa: SALDSSNTEAF

j_gene: TRBJ2-3
v_gene: TRBV9
CDR3aa: AGSVGVDTQY

j_gene: TRBJ2-3
v_gene: TRBV30
CDR3aa: AWDLQGNAY

j_gene: TRBJ2-1
v_gene: TRBV24-1
CDR3aa: ATSRLAGIGEQF

j_gene: TRBJ2-1
v_gene: TRBV29-1
CDR3aa: SVYRGGGGYDEQF

j_gene: TRBJ2-3
v_gene: TRBV5-1
CDR3aa: ASSPEGVLGRYAY

j_gene: TRBJ2-5
v_gene: TRBV20-1
CDR3aa: SAIRQETQY

j_gene: TRBJ2-1
v_gene: TRBV12-3/TRBV12-4
CDR3aa: ASSLEGGIGEQF

j_gene: TRBJ2-1
v_gene: TRBV20-1
CDR3aa: RARPLGRSYNEQF

j_gene: TRBJ2-7
v_gene: TRBV20-1
CDR3aa: SARYEGYEQY

j_gene: TRBJ2-4
v_gene: TRBV29-1
CDR3aa: SATQDWDIQY

j_gene: TRBJ2-5
v_gene: TRBV28
CDR3aa: ASMVRNHVETQY

j_gene: TRBJ2-5
v_gene: TRBV11-2
CDR3aa: ASSLRGAGGPPNEQY

j_gene: TRBJ2-1
v_gene: TRBV7-9
CDR3aa: ASSADRGEQF

j_gene: TRBJ1-1
v_gene: TRBV29-1
CDR3aa: SVDQGGNTEAF

j_gene: TRBJ2-1
v_gene: TRBV7-8
CDR3aa: ASSRASGTAASNEQF

j_gene: NA
v_gene: TRBV4-2
CDR3aa: ASSQAPGPYEQY

j_gene: TRBJ1-2
v_gene: TRBV28
CDR3aa: ASRETGVAGGYT

j_gene: TRBJ2-1
v_gene: TRBV7-9
CDR3aa: ASSSTGQGSQNEQF

j_gene: NA
v_gene: TRBV7-6
CDR3aa: ASSLGSRGEQY

j_gene: TRBJ2-5
v_gene: TRBV7-7
CDR3aa: ASSLYPREWEQETQY

j_gene: TRBJ1-2
v_gene: TRBV11-1
CDR3aa: ASSLRQAHGYT

j_gene: TRBJ1-1
v_gene: TRBV11-2
CDR3aa: ASSGDRINTEAF

j_gene: TRBJ2-7
v_gene: TRBV5-1
CDR3aa: ASSLGASGFTYEQY

j_gene: TRBJ2-1
v_gene: TRBV27
CDR3aa: ASSFDRVYNEQF

j_gene: TRBJ2-4
v_gene: TRBV7-2
CDR3aa: ASSLELGTGDAKDIQY

j_gene: TRBJ1-2
v_gene: TRBV12-3/TRBV12-4
CDR3aa: ASSPQGRVGGYT

j_gene: TRBJ2-3
v_gene: TRBV9
CDR3aa: ASSGVAGGDADTQY

j_gene: TRBJ2-2
v_gene: TRBV6-2/TRBV6-3
CDR3aa: ASSYPMTSVPGELF

j_gene: TRBJ2-3
v_gene: TRBV20-1
CDR3aa: SSGWGTDTQY

j_gene: TRBJ2-7
v_gene: TRBV5-1
CDR3aa: ASSLDQGASGEQY

j_gene: TRBJ1-2
v_gene: TRBV11-2
CDR3aa: ASSLDYTSYGYT

j_gene: TRBJ1-1
v_gene: TRBV20-1
CDR3aa: SAEGHGSTEAF

j_gene: TRBJ2-7
v_gene: TRBV25-1
CDR3aa: ASRAFSSCSYEQY

j_gene: TRBJ2-1
v_gene: TRBV4-1
CDR3aa: ASSQETASYNEQF

j_gene: TRBJ1-4
v_gene: TRBV12-3/TRBV12-4
CDR3aa: ASSFGAGLPGEKLF

j_gene: TRBJ2-5
v_gene: TRBV29-1
CDR3aa: SVAAGGQSEQY

j_gene: TRBJ2-1
v_gene: TRBV6-5
CDR3aa: ASSYQGNPYNEQF